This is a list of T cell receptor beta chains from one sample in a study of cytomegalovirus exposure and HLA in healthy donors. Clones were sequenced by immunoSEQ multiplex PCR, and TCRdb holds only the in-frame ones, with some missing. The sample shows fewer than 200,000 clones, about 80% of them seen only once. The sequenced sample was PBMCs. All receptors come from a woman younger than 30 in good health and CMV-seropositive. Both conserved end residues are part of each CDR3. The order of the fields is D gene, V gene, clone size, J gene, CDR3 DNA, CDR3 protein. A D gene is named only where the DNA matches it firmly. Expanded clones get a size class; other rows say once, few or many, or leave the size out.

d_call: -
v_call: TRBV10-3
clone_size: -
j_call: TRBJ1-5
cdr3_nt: TGTGCCATCAGTGAGGCTGGGGCTCCGCCCCAGCATTTT
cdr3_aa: CAISEAGAPPQHF

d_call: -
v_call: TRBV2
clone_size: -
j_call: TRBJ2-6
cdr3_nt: TGTGCCAGCACACGGGACTCCCTCTTGGGAGCCAACGTCCTGACTTTC
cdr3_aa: CASTRDSLLGANVLTF

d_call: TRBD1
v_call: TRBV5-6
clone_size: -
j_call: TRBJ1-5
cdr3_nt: TGTGCCAGCAGCCGACAGGGTAGGGGCAATCAGCCCCAGCATTTT
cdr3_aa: CASSRQGRGNQPQHF

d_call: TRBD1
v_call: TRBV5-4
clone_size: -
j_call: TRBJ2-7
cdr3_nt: TGTGCCAGCAGCTCAACAGGGGCCTACGAGCAGTACTTC
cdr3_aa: CASSSTGAYEQYF

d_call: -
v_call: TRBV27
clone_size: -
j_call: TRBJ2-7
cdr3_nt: TGTGCCAGCAGTTTGCGGGGCAACGAGCAGTACTTC
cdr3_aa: CASSLRGNEQYF

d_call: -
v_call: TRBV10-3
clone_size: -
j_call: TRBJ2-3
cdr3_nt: TGTGCCACCGGGTATCTAGCCACAGATACGCAGTATTTT
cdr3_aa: CATGYLATDTQYF

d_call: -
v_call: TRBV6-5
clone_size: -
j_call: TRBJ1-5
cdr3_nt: TGTGCCAGCAGTTACTATCGGGGTCAGCCCCAGCATTTT
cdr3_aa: CASSYYRGQPQHF

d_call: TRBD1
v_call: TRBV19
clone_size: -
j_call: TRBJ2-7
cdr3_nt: TGTGCCAGTAGGATGGGAGACAGGGGGTCGTACGAGCAGTACTTC
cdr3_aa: CASRMGDRGSYEQYF

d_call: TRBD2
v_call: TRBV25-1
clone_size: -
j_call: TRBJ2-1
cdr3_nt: TGTGCCAGCAGTGAGGGCGGGGGGGCCTACAATGAGCAGTTCTTC
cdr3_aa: CASSEGGGAYNEQFF

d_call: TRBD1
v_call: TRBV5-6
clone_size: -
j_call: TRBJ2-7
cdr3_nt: TGTGCCAGCAGCATACAGGGGGCGCGTTACGAGCAGTACTTC
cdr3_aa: CASSIQGARYEQYF

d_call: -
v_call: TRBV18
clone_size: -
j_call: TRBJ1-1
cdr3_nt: TGTGCCAGCTCACCCTCCGACAGAAAAGCTTTCTTT
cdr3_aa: CASSPSDRKAFF

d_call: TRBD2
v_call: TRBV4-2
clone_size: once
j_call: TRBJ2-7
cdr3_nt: TGTGCCAGCAGCCAAGGGCGGGGGGGCCGCGGCGACGAGCAGTACTTC
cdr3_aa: CASSQGRGGRGDEQYF

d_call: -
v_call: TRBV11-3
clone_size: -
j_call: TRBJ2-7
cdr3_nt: TGTGCCAGCAGCTTCGAGGGACACAGCTACGAGCAGTACTTC
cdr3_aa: CASSFEGHSYEQYF

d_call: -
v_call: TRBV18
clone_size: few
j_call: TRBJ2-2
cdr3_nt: TGTGCCAGCTCACCAAGGAGAGTTTTCGGGGAGCTGTTTTTT
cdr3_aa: CASSPRRVFGELFF

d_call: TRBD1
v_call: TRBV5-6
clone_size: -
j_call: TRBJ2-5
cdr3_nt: TGTGCCAGCAGCACCCCCGGACAGGGAGGAGAGACCCAGTACTTC
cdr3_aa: CASSTPGQGGETQYF

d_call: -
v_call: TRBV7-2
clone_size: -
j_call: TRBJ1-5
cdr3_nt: TGTGCCAGCAGTCGCTTCACCGGTGGCAATCAGCCCCAGCATTTT
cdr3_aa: CASSRFTGGNQPQHF

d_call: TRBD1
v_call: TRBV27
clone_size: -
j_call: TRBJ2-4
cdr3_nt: TGTGCCAGCAGTCCGCCACTCCGACAGGGAATCTGGAACATTCAGTACTTC
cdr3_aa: CASSPPLRQGIWNIQYF

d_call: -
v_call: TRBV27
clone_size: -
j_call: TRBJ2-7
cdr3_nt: TGTGCCAGCAGTTTTGGCGGGGTAGAAACCTACGAGCAGTACTTC
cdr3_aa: CASSFGGVETYEQYF

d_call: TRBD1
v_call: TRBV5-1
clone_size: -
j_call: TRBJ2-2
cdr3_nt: TGCGCCAGCAGCAGGAGACAGGGTTCAAACACCGGGGAGCTGTTTTTT
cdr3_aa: CASSRRQGSNTGELFF

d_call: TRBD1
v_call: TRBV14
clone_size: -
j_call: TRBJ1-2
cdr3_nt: TGTGCCAGCAGCTTAGTCCCGGGACAGGGCTTGGGAGGCTACACCTTC
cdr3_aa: CASSLVPGQGLGGYTF

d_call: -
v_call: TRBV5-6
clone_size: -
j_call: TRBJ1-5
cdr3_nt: TGTGCCAGCAGCTTGGGGGCAGGGGAGTACGGGTTTCAGCCCCAGCATTTT
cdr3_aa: CASSLGAGEYGFQPQHF

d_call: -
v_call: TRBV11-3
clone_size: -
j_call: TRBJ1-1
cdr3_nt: TGTGCCAGCAGCTCCTCCTTCGGGTCCGAAACTGAAGCTTTCTTT
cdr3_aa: CASSSSFGSETEAFF

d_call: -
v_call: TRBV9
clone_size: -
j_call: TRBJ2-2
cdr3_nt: TGTGCCAGCAGCGTAGGAGTTGGGGGACTCACCGGGGAGCTGTTTTTT
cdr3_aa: CASSVGVGGLTGELFF

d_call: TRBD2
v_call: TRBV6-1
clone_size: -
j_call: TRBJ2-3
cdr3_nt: TGTGCCAGCAGTGATAGCGGGGGGCTTACAGATACGCAGTATTTT
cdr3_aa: CASSDSGGLTDTQYF

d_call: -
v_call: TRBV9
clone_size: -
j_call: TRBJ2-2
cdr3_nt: TGTGCCAGCAGCGTAGCAGGACAGCCCATAACCGGGGAGCTGTTTTTT
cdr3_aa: CASSVAGQPITGELFF

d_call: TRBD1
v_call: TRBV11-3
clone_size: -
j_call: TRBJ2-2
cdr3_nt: TGTGCCAGCAGCCCCGGACAGGGGGGTCTCGGGGAGCTGTTTTTT
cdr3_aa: CASSPGQGGLGELFF

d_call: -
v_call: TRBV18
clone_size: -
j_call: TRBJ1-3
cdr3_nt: TGTGCCAGCTCACCGGACAGTCCTGGAAACACCATATATTTT
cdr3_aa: CASSPDSPGNTIYF

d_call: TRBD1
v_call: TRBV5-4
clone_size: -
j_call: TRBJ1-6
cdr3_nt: TGTGCCAGCAGCTGGAGTGGGACAGACTCACCCCTCCACTTT
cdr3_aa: CASSWSGTDSPLHF

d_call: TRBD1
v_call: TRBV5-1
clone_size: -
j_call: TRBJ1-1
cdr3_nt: TGCGCCAGCAGCCCCCTAGGACAGGTTATCAACACTGAAGCTTTCTTT
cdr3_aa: CASSPLGQVINTEAFF

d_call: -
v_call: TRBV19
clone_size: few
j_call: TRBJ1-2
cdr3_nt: TGTGCCAGCAAGGGGGGGCATAACTATGGCTACACCTTC
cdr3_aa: CASKGGHNYGYTF

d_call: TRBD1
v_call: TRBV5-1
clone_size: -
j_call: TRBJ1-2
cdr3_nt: TGCGCCAGCAGGGGTTCAGGGGGGCAGGAAGGCTACACCTTC
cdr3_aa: CASRGSGGQEGYTF

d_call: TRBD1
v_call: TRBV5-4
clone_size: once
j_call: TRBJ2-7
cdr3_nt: TGTGCCAGCAGCCTTACAGGGGTAGGCGAGCAGTACTTC
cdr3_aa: CASSLTGVGEQYF

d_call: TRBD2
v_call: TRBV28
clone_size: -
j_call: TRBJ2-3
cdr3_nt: TGTGCCGCCTCTAGCGGGGGGGCAGAGGATACGCAGTATTTT
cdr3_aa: CAASSGGAEDTQYF

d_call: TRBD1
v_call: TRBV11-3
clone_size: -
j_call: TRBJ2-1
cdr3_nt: TGTGCCAGCAGCCCCTACAGGGGTAACTACAATGAGCAGTTCTTC
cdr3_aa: CASSPYRGNYNEQFF

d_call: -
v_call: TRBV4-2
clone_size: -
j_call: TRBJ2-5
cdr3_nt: TGTGCCAGCAGCCAAGAGGGGGGTAGGGAGACCCAGTACTTC
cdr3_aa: CASSQEGGRETQYF

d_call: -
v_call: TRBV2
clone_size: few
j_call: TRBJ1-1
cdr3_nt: TGTGCCAGCAGGCTGGGGGAGGAAACTGAAGCTTTCTTT
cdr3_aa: CASRLGEETEAFF

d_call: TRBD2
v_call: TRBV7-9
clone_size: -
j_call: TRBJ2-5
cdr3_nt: TGTGCCAGCAGCCCCTGGACTAGCGCGGAGGAGACCCAGTACTTC
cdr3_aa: CASSPWTSAEETQYF

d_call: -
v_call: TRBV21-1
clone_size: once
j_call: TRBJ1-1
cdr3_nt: TGTGCCAGCAGCCTCCTCGTGAGGGAGAACACTGAAGCTTTCTTT
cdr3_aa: CASSLLVRENTEAFF

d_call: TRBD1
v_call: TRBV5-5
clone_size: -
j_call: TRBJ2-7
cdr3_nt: TGTGCCAGCAGCCCCCGGGACAGGGGCGCCTACGAGCAGTACTTC
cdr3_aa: CASSPRDRGAYEQYF

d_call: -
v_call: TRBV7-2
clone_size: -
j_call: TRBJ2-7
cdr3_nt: TGTGCCAGCAGCTTCCGGGACACTTCCTACGAGCAGTACTTC
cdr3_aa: CASSFRDTSYEQYF

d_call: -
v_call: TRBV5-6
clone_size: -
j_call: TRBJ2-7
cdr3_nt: TGTGCCAGCAGCTTGGTGGCAGGGGATACTAACGAGCAGTACTTC
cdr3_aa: CASSLVAGDTNEQYF

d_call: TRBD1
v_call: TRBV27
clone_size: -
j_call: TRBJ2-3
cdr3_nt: TGTGCCAGCAGTTTATCTGCGGGACAGGTGGGCACAGATACGCAGTATTTT
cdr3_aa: CASSLSAGQVGTDTQYF

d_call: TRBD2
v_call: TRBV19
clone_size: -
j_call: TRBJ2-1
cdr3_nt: TGTGCCAGTAGTATACTGGGTAGCGGGGGGGCATACAATGAGCAGTTCTTC
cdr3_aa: CASSILGSGGAYNEQFF

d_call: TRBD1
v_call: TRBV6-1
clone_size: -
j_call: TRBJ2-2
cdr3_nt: TGTGCCAGCAGTGAAGGGACAGGGATGACCGGGGAGCTGTTTTTT
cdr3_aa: CASSEGTGMTGELFF

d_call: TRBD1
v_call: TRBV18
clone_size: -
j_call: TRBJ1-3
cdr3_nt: TGTGCCAGCTCACTCCAGGGGGCTGGAAACACCATATATTTT
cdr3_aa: CASSLQGAGNTIYF

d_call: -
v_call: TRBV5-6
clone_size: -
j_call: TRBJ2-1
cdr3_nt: TGTGCCAGCAGTAGGACACTGACCTTCGATGAGCAGTTCTTC
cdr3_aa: CASSRTLTFDEQFF

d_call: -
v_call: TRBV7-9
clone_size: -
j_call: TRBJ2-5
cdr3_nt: TGTGCCAGCAGCTTAGACTGGGAGACCCAGTACTTC
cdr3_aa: CASSLDWETQYF

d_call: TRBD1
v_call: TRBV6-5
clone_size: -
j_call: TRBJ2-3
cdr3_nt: TGTGCCAGCAGTACCCGGACAGGGCCAAATACGCAGTATTTT
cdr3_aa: CASSTRTGPNTQYF

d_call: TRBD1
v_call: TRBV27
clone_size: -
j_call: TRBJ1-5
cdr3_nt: TGTGCCAGCAGACCAGGGGGCGCGTCTAATCAGCCCCAGCATTTT
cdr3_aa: CASRPGGASNQPQHF

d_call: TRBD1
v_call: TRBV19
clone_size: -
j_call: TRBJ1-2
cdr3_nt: TGTGCCTCCCGACAGGGAGAGGGAAGGGGCTATGGCTACACCTTC
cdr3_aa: CASRQGEGRGYGYTF

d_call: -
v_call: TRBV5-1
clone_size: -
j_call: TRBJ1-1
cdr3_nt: TGCGCCAGCAGCCGAAGCGGGGTCGAGAACACTGAAGCTTTCTTT
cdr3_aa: CASSRSGVENTEAFF

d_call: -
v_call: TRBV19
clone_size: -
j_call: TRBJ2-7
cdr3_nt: TGTGCCAGTAGTATTGGGGGGAGAGGGTCCTACGAGCAGTACTTC
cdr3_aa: CASSIGGRGSYEQYF

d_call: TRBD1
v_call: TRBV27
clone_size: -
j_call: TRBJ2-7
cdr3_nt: TGTGCCAGCAGTCAGGGGGCTCTTACAATTTTC
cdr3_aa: CASSQGALTIF

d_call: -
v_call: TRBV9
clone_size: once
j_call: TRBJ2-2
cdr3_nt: TGTGCCAGCAGCCCCGGGAACACCGGGGAGCTGTTTTTT
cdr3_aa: CASSPGNTGELFF

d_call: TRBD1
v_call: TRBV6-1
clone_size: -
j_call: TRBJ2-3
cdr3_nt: TGTGCCAGCAGTAAAACAGGGGCAGATACGCAGTATTTT
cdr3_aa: CASSKTGADTQYF

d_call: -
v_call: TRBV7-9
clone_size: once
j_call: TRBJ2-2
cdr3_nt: TGTGCCAGCCCCGGGATCACCGGGGAGCTGTTTTTT
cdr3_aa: CASPGITGELFF

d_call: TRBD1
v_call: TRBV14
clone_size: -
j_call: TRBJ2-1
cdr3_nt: TGTGCCAGCAGCCAAGGGGCAGGGGGAATGAGGGGTGAGCAGTTCTTC
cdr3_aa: CASSQGAGGMRGEQFF

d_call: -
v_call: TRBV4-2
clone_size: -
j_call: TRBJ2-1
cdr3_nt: TGTGCCAGCAGCCCACGACCAGGGGACCACAATGAGCAGTTCTTC
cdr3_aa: CASSPRPGDHNEQFF

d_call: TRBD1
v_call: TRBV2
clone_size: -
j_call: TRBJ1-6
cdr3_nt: TGTGCCAGCAGTGAATCCGCAGGGGGCGGTTCACCCCTCCACTTT
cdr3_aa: CASSESAGGGSPLHF

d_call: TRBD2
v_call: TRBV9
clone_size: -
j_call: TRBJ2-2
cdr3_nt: TGTGCCAGCAGCGGGCGGACTAGCGGGGGGAACACCGGGGAGCTGTTTTTT
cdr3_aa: CASSGRTSGGNTGELFF